The clone carrying this T cell receptor beta chain was detected a few times. Its antigen is not known. Ophthalmopathy cases scored 3 or more on the Clinical Activity Score and 4 or more on NOSPECS grade, with duration below 3 months. This CDR3 contains 14 residues. The germline gives CDR1 SGHNT, CDR2 YYREEE (reference sequence). Trimming took 3 bases from V and 7 from J, leaving 11 bases between them. The investigators amplified TCR beta CDR3 regions from RNA transcripts. TCR CDR3 underwent first-round RT-PCR with the HTBI primer set. TCRdb reprocessed the multiplex PCR reads with MiXCR, giving one entry per CDR3 protein. The data contain a few hundred thousand distinct CDR3 sequences, roughly 15% of them singletons. The sample comes from a study of T cells in Graves' hyperthyroidism and ophthalmopathy. The study's findings and limits: In blood, most of the thyroid clonotypes expanded above 0.001 were also present. Separation of ophthalmopathy from stable hyperthyroidism was achieved by a 13 V-J model.

The rearrangement joins TRBV5-4 to TRBJ1-6; unclear D gene. Sequencing was done on a sample of blood. This TCR derives from a woman between 40 and 50 years old with Graves' ophthalmopathy. CDR3 DNA sequence: TGTGCCAGCAGCTCGGCCGTCGGGAATTCACCCCTCCACTTT. It codes for CASSSAVGNSPLHF.